This section outlines one T cell receptor (beta chain) sequence together with its context. Its target is unknown. The data were taken from a study of T cell responses to AZD1222 COVID-19 vaccine. Study outcomes and limitations: Along spike, vaccine-associated CD4 TCRs were found throughout, with dominance at 160-218 and 743-854. Baseline serostatus was positive in only a handful of AZD1222 recipients.

This CDR3 is 18 amino acids long. The junction had 3 bases not matched to a gene; V was cut back by 3 bases and J by 0 bases. The germline V gene has CDR1 KGHSH and CDR2 LQKENI. Measured with immunoSEQ multiplex PCR; TCRdb has only the in-frame clones, and not every one. The table has tens of thousands of clones, around nine tenths seen once. The TCR originated in an adult in good health. Specimen: peripheral blood, collected on day 0 of MenACWY control vaccination. The chain links TRBV18 to TRBJ2-2, with TRBD2 matching 14 bases. In DNA form, the CDR3 reads TGTGCCAGCTCACCTCGGACTAGCGGGGGGACGAACACCGGGGAGCTGTTTTTT. Its protein product is CASSPRTSGGTNTGELFF.